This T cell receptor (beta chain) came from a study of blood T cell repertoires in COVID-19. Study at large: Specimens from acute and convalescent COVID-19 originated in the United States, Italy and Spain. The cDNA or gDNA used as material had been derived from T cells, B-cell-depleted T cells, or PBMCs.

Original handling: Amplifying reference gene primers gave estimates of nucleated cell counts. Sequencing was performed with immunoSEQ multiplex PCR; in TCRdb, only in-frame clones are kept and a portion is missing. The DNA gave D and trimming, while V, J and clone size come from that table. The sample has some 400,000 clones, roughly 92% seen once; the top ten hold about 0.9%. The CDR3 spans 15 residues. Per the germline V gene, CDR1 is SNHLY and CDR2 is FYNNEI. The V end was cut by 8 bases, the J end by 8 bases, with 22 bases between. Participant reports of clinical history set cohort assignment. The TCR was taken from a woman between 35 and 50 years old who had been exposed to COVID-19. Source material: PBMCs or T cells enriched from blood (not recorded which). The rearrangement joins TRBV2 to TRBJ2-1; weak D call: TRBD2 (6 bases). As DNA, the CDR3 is TGTGCCAGCTCTGCTGGTTTAGCTAGCGCCCATGAGCAGTTCTTC. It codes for CASSAGLASAHEQFF.